Presented here are 18 T cell receptor beta chains from one specimen sequenced in a study of post-analysis software for immune sequencing data (dated by TCRdb to about 2015). Receptors were amplified or captured by PCR. The sample was run on an Illumina HiSeq 2500. To reduce PCR and sequencing biases, unique molecular identifiers were incorporated into the TCR beta cDNA libraries. The raw public reads went through TCRdb reprocessing: fastp at Q25, MiXCR clone calling, in-frame beta chains kept. Every distinct CDR3 protein forms one entry, paired with its most common genes and DNA. This sample has just over 250,000 distinct CDR3 sequences in its table, and 36% of those were observed once. 4% to 6% of the sample rests with the top ten. General study outcomes and caveats: Patients showed significantly higher frequencies than controls for 4 or 5 TRBV segments, among them TRBV5-6, TRBV5-1 and TRBV20-1.

No antigen is known for these receptors. Sequenced: blood. The receptors come from a girl aged 10 to 17 with multiple sclerosis.

CDR3 sequence: CASSQTAIMTTGELFF. The CDR3 bases are TGTGCCAGCAGCCAAACTGCGATTATGACCACCGGGGAGCTGTTTTTT. The chain has TRBV3-1 and TRBJ2-2; D is unclear. Looked up from germline, CDR1 is LGHDT and CDR2 is YNNKEL (reference sequence). The CDR3 contains 16 residues. V was clipped by 2 bases and J by 4 bases, with 14 bases between them.

In its sample, this clonotype was seen a few times. The chain uses TRBV6-6 and TRBJ1-6, with TRBD1 as a possible D gene (5 bases). CDR1 and CDR2 (germline): MNHNY, SVGAGI (reference sequence). V gave up 2 bases and J gave up 6 bases, with 8 bases separating them. There are 14 residues in the CDR3. Written as DNA, the CDR3 is TGTGCCAGCAGTTACAAAGACAGTAATTCACCCCTCCACTTT. This translates into CASSYKDSNSPLHF.

This chain joins TRBV13 and TRBJ2-1, with TRBD1 as a possible D gene (6 bases). V was pared by 5 bases and J by 7 bases, with 12 bases between. Germline lookup yields CDR1 PRHDT and CDR2 FYEKMQ (reference sequence). This CDR3 is built from 13 residues. The CDR3 reads CASSPNGQNEQFF. The CDR3 DNA sequence: TGTGCCAGCAGCCCTAACGGACAGAATGAGCAGTTCTTC.

This clonotype was detected many times. The CDR3, as DNA: TGCGCCAGCAGCCCAGCGAGGCTAGCCGAAGAGACCCAGTACTTC. As protein: CASSPARLAEETQYF. The V gene is TRBV5-1, the J gene TRBJ2-5; the D gene is possibly TRBD2 (5 bases). The germline V gene encodes CDR1 SGHRS and CDR2 YFSETQ. CDR3 length: 15 residues. The V gene lost 4 bases and the J gene lost 3 bases, with 16 bases spanning the gap.

J is TRBJ2-1 and V is TRBV20-1; 11 bases map to TRBD2. Germline V lookup: CDR1 DFQATT, CDR2 SNEGSKA (reference sequence). The trim removed 7 bases at V and 1 base at J, leaving 3 bases unmatched. The CDR3 has 14 amino acids. The CDR3 sequence is CSGTSGLSYNEQFF. The CDR3 coding sequence is TGCAGTGGGACTAGCGGGTTATCCTACAATGAGCAGTTCTTC.

This clonotype was recorded a few times. This chain uses TRBV19 with TRBJ2-7; D possibly corresponds to TRBD2 (5 bases). Germline V gene data show CDR1 as LNHDA and CDR2 as SQIVND (reference sequence). V gave up 1 base and J gave up 3 bases, with 10 bases separating them. This CDR3 region has 14 residues. The DNA of the CDR3 is TGTGCCAGTAGTATAGCCCTGAGGGTCTACGAGCAGTACTTC. Encoded protein: CASSIALRVYEQYF.

The chain has TRBV7-9 and TRBJ2-3; tentatively, D is TRBD2 (5 bases). Trimming stripped 1 base from V and 7 bases from J, with 12 bases between. The germline gives CDR1 SEHNR, CDR2 FQNEAQ (reference sequence). CDR3 length equals 14 residues. The CDR3 loop is CASSLVGGPYTQYF. In DNA form, the CDR3 reads TGTGCCAGCAGCTTAGTTGGAGGCCCCTATACGCAGTATTTT. Full variable domain (outside the CDR3, taken from reference TRBV7-9 and TRBJ2-3): DTGVSQNPRHKITKRGQNVTFRCDPISEHNRLYWYRQTLGQGPEFLTYFQNEAQLEKSRLLSDRFSAERPKGSFSTLEIQRTEQGDSAMYLCASSLVGGPYTQYFGPGTRLTVL.

This clonotype was found many times. This chain uses TRBV4-1 with TRBJ2-7; D is uncertain. The CDR3 length is 15 residues. Germline CDR1 and CDR2: MGHRA and YSYEKL. The ends were cut back, 0 bases at V and 3 bases at J, with 12 bases in the middle. CDR3 region: CASSQDKPDGYEQYF. CDR3 bases: TGCGCCAGCAGCCAAGATAAACCGGACGGCTACGAGCAGTACTTC.

V is TRBV29-1 and J is TRBJ2-2, with D perhaps TRBD2 (5 bases). The V end lost 1 base, the J end lost 4 bases, and 16 bases lay between the germline ends. The CDR3 is 16 amino acids. Germline CDR1 and CDR2: SQVTM and ANQGSEA. This CDR3 reads CSVEGRSPQGTGELFF. CDR3 bases: TGCAGCGTTGAAGGGAGGAGTCCTCAAGGCACCGGGGAGCTGTTTTTT.

This clonotype appeared a few times. The chain joins TRBV6-5 to TRBJ1-1; D gene unclear. The V end lost 0 bases, the J end lost 4 bases, and 9 bases lay between the germline ends. CDR3 length equals 14 residues. Germline assignment: CDR1 MNHEY and CDR2 SVGAGI. In DNA form, the CDR3 reads TGTGCCAGCAGTTACTCGAGACTGAGCACTGAAGCTTTCTTT. Translation: CASSYSRLSTEAFF.

V usage is TRBV29-1 and J usage is TRBJ1-4; possible D gene TRBD1, 6 bases. Germline values: CDR1 SQVTM, CDR2 ANQGSEA. This CDR3 is built from 14 residues. Between the trimmed V and J ends, which lost 1 base and 4 bases, there was a span of 10 bases. CDR3 sequence (DNA): TGCAGCGTTGAAGGTGGGGGCATTAATGAAAAACTGTTTTTT. The encoded protein is CSVEGGGINEKLFF.

This clonotype showed up many times. V gene TRBV2 combines with J gene TRBJ2-1, with D perhaps matching TRBD1 or TRBD2 (5 bases each). Trimming took off 3 bases at V and 0 bases at J, with 12 bases between the two ends. CDR3 length equals 16 residues. In germline, CDR1 is SNHLY, CDR2 FYNNEI. CDR3 protein: CASSESGTLSYNEQFF. The CDR3 DNA reads as TGTGCCAGCAGTGAGAGTGGGACCCTCTCCTACAATGAGCAGTTCTTC.

The chain employs TRBV7-2 and TRBJ2-3; D unresolved. Germline values: CDR1 SGHTA, CDR2 FQGNSA. This CDR3 region has 13 residues. With 5 bases removed from V and 0 bases from J, the gap between germline ends came to 6 bases. The CDR3, as DNA: TGTGCCAGCAGCGCCGCTAGCACAGATACGCAGTATTTT. This sequence encodes CASSAASTDTQYF.

The rearrangement links TRBV4-3 to TRBJ2-4, with 8 bases fitting TRBD2. The CDR3 has 15 amino acids. The V gene end was trimmed by 0 bases and the J gene end by 10 bases; junction bases not matched to a gene: 8. Germline CDR1 reads LGHNA; CDR2 reads YSLEER. As DNA, the CDR3 is TGCGCCAGCAGCCAAGAACGGGAGGGCTACAGTATTCAGTACTTC. Translating gives CASSQEREGYSIQYF.

In its sample, this clonotype was seen many times. V and J are TRBV7-2 and TRBJ2-5, with D possibly TRBD1 on 5 matching bases. The germline V gene has CDR1 SGHTA and CDR2 FQGNSA. The CDR3 consists of 13 residues. V was shortened by 1 base and J by 4 bases, with 7 bases between the two germline ends. The CDR3 region is CASSLEQGETQYF. As DNA, the CDR3 is TGTGCCAGCAGCTTAGAGCAGGGAGAGACCCAGTACTTC.

This clonotype was seen many times. The rearrangement uses TRBV24-1 and TRBJ2-1; 13 positions match TRBD2. The CDR3 consists of 16 residues. Germline V CDR1 and CDR2: KGHDR, SFDVKD. V shed 3 bases, J shed 7 bases, and the junction held 5 bases outside the gene matches. The DNA for the CDR3 is TGTGCCACCAGTGATGTACTAGCGGGAGGGCCTAATGAGCAGTTCTTC. Amino acid sequence: CATSDVLAGGPNEQFF.

This clonotype was counted a single time. CDR3 region: CASSLYDSPLHF. As DNA, the CDR3 is TGTGCCAGCAGTTTATATGATTCACCCCTCCACTTT. V gene TRBV28 combines with J gene TRBJ1-6; no clear D. The CDR3 spans 12 residues. V was clipped by 1 base and J by 8 bases, with 3 bases between them. Germline-derived CDR1 and CDR2 are MDHEN and SYDVKM.

This clonotype was observed many times. The chain couples TRBV5-1 to TRBJ2-3, with D possibly matching TRBD2 (6 bases). Germline CDR1 is SGHRS and CDR2 is YFSETQ. The CDR3 runs 15 residues. Trimming shortened V by 4 bases and J by 2 bases, and 14 bases separated the two germline ends. DNA for the CDR3: TGCGCCAGCAGCCCGGCTCGGGACTTCACAGATACGCAGTATTTT. It specifies CASSPARDFTDTQYF.